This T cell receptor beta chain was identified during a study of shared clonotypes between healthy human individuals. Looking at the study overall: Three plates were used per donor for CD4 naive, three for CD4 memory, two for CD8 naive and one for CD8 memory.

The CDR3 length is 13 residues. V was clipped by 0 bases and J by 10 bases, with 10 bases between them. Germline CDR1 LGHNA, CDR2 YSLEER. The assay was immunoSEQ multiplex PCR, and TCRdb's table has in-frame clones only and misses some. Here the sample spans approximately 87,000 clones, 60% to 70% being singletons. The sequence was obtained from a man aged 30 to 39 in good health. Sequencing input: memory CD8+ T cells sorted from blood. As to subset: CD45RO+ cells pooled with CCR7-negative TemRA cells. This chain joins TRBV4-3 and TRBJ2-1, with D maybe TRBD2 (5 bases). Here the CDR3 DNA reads TGCGCCAGCAGCCAAGAGCCAGCTAGCGAGCAGTTCTTC. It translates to CASSQEPASEQFF.